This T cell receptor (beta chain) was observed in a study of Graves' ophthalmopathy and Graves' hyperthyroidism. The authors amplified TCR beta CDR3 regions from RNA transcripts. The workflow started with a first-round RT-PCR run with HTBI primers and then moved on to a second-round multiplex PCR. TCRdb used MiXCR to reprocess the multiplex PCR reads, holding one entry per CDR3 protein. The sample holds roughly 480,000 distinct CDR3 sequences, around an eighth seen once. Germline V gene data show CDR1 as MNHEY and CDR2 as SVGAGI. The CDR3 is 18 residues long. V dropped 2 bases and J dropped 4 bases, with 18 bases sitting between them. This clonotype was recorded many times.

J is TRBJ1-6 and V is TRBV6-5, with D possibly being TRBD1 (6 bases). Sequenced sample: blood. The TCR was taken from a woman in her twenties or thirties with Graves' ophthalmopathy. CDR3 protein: CASSYLSRGGLYNSPLHF. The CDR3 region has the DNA TGTGCCAGCAGTTACCTATCCCGGGGGGGGCTATATAATTCACCCCTCCACTTT.